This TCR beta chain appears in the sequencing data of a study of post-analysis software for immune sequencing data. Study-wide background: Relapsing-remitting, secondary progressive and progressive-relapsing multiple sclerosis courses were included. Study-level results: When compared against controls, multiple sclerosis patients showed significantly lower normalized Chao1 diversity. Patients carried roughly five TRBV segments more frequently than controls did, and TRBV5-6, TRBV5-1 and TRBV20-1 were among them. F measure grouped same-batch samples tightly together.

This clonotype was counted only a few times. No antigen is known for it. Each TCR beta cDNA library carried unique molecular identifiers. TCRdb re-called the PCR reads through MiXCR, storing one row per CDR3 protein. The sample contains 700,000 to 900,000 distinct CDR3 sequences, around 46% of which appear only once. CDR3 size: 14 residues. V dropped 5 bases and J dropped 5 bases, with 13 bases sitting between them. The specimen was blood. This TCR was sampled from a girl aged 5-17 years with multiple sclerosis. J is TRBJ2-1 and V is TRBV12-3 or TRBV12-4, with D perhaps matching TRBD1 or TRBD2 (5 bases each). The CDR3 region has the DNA TGTGCCAGCAGTGCCCGGGACCAGGACAATGAGCAGTTCTTC. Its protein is CASSARDQDNEQFF.